The clone carrying this T cell receptor beta chain was observed a few times. Per the authors' pipeline: By means of reference gene primer amplification, nucleated cell counts were estimated. Using immunoSEQ multiplex PCR, the repertoire was profiled, and TCRdb retains in-frame clones only, with some absent. D and trimming come from the DNA, and the V and J calls and clone size come from that table. This sample has roughly 100,000 clones, with approximately 86% found just once. The V and J ends lost 7 bases and 4 bases, in that order; junction bases with no gene match: 8. The CDR3 is 13 amino acids. Germline V lookup: CDR1 SQVTM, CDR2 ANQGSEA. This record belongs to a study of blood T cell repertoires in COVID-19. Study overall: Samples taken during acute and convalescent COVID-19 were collected in the United States, Italy and Spain. Sample material is recorded as cDNA or gDNA derived from T cells, B-cell-depleted T cells, or PBMCs.

Sequenced input: peripheral blood. This chain joins TRBV29-1 and TRBJ1-2; 8 positions agree with TRBD1. The sequence came from a man between 50 and 59 years old with active or convalescent COVID-19. The CDR3 DNA sequence: TGCAGCGCTGGACAGGGTCGGTCCTATGGCTACACCTTC. Translating it yields CSAGQGRSYGYTF.